Shown below are 4 T cell receptor beta chains from a single sample sequenced in a study of blood T cell repertoires in COVID-19 (dated by TCRdb to 2020 to 2021). Receptor amplification or capture employed the immunoSEQ multiplex PCR assay. As stored in TCRdb, this immuneACCESS dataset retains in-frame rearrangements with V and J assigned. A fraction of the clones does not appear; measured against another copy, unresolved V genes explain less than half of the discrepancy, and the remainder lacks a known reason. The sample has hundreds of thousands of clones on record, 85% to 90% of them singletons. About 4.6% of the sample is in the top ten clones. The sequenced sample was peripheral blood. The receptors come from a man in his forties with acute or convalescent COVID-19.

The chain combines TRBV27 with TRBJ2-1; the D is unclear. This CDR3 is built from 15 residues. Trimming took off 5 bases at V and 0 bases at J, with 11 bases between the two ends. CDR1 and CDR2 from the germline V gene are MNHEY and SMNVEV (reference sequence). The CDR3 protein is CASSTDHSSYNEQFF. The CDR3 coding sequence is TGTGCCAGCAGTACCGATCATAGCTCCTACAATGAGCAGTTCTTC.

This chain links TRBV5-1 with TRBJ1-2; TRBD1 matches at 7 bases. The germline V gene encodes CDR1 SGHRS and CDR2 YFSETQ. The CDR3 covers 14 residues. V trimming: 7 bases; J trimming: 2 bases; junction bases outside the gene matches: 8. The CDR3 spells CASADRASNYGYTF. As DNA, the CDR3 is TGCGCCAGCGCCGACAGGGCTTCCAACTATGGCTACACCTTC.

The CDR3 here is CSVSTGENYGYTF. CDR3 DNA: TGCAGCGTTTCGACAGGGGAGAACTATGGCTACACCTTC. V gene TRBV29-1 combines with J gene TRBJ1-2; 8 nucleotides match TRBD1. V shed 5 bases and J 2 bases; nucleotides not matched to a gene: 4. This CDR3 has 13 amino acids. Germline V gives CDR1 SQVTM, CDR2 ANQGSEA.

The chain is built from TRBV5-4 and TRBJ2-7; D gene uncertain. V lost 2 bases and J lost 3, with 9 bases in between. Germline CDR1 reads SGHNT; CDR2 reads YYREEE (reference sequence). The CDR3 runs 13 residues. The chain's CDR3 is CASSLTQDYEQYF. The CDR3 DNA follows: TGTGCCAGCAGCTTAACGCAGGACTACGAGCAGTACTTC.